The rows below give T cell receptor beta chains drawn from one sample of a study of blood T cell repertoires in COVID-19. TCRdb's table, derived via immunoSEQ multiplex PCR, lists solely in-frame clones and lacks some. The sample holds around 400,000 clones; around 87% are singletons and the top ten take about 10%. Material: peripheral blood. These receptors all come from a woman aged 30 to 39 with COVID-19, enrolled during active disease. Both conserved end residues are part of each CDR3. D genes are given only for firm matches.

d_call: -; j_call: TRBJ2-1; v_call: TRBV7-7; cdr3_aa: CASSPRVGPKEQFF
d_call: TRBD1; j_call: TRBJ1-2; v_call: TRBV30; cdr3_aa: CAVPGGGGGEGYTF
d_call: TRBD2; j_call: TRBJ2-7; v_call: TRBV28; cdr3_aa: CASSLGGRAGEQYF
d_call: TRBD1; j_call: TRBJ2-5; v_call: TRBV28; cdr3_aa: CASSSGQGAYETQYF
d_call: -; j_call: TRBJ2-5; v_call: TRBV28; cdr3_aa: CASSLPSQGGETQYF
d_call: -; j_call: TRBJ1-3; v_call: TRBV30; cdr3_aa: CAWSWGDTIYF
d_call: TRBD2; j_call: TRBJ2-1; v_call: TRBV29-1; cdr3_aa: CSVELWASGDSYNEQFF
d_call: -; j_call: TRBJ2-1; v_call: TRBV7-3; cdr3_aa: CASSLTAGRNEQFF
d_call: -; j_call: TRBJ1-5; v_call: TRBV4-3; cdr3_aa: CASSQDTQGPQHF
d_call: TRBD1; j_call: TRBJ1-2; v_call: TRBV5-1; cdr3_aa: CASSYSLRTGREGYTF
d_call: TRBD2; j_call: TRBJ2-1; v_call: TRBV27; cdr3_aa: CASSTGTRGNEQFF
d_call: -; j_call: TRBJ1-2; v_call: TRBV6-5; cdr3_aa: CASRPGTPSSGYTF
d_call: -; j_call: TRBJ2-7; v_call: TRBV2; cdr3_aa: CASRGASRGYEQYF
d_call: TRBD1; j_call: TRBJ1-2; v_call: TRBV6-5; cdr3_aa: CASSRGGPFYGYTF
d_call: -; j_call: TRBJ1-1; v_call: TRBV28; cdr3_aa: CASSPRYRVGDTEAFF
d_call: TRBD1; j_call: TRBJ2-2; v_call: TRBV28; cdr3_aa: CASRTGGAAGELFF
d_call: -; j_call: TRBJ1-1; v_call: TRBV6-5; cdr3_aa: CASRQVLNTEAFF
d_call: TRBD1; j_call: TRBJ1-4; v_call: TRBV7-2; cdr3_aa: CASSLGTGGDNEKLFF
d_call: TRBD1; j_call: TRBJ1-1; v_call: TRBV6-1; cdr3_aa: CASSEDRGDTEAFF
d_call: TRBD1; j_call: TRBJ2-7; v_call: TRBV18; cdr3_aa: CASSPTGTGQREQYF
d_call: -; j_call: TRBJ2-7; v_call: TRBV27; cdr3_aa: CASSLGQFYEQYF
d_call: -; j_call: TRBJ2-6; v_call: TRBV21-1; cdr3_aa: CASSPQVPSSGANVLTF
d_call: -; j_call: TRBJ1-5; v_call: TRBV9; cdr3_aa: CASSGGGWGPQHF
d_call: TRBD2; j_call: TRBJ2-1; v_call: TRBV2; cdr3_aa: CASSRAGGYNEQFF
d_call: TRBD1; j_call: TRBJ2-7; v_call: TRBV30; cdr3_aa: CAWAGGYEQYF
d_call: -; j_call: TRBJ2-7; v_call: TRBV28; cdr3_aa: CASSLSGAIAIF
d_call: -; j_call: TRBJ2-1; v_call: TRBV10-1; cdr3_aa: CASTLSRLSSYNEQFF
d_call: -; j_call: TRBJ2-1; v_call: TRBV28; cdr3_aa: CASVRDLPHNEQFF
d_call: -; j_call: TRBJ2-3; v_call: TRBV10-3; cdr3_aa: CAISEAGPDTQYF
d_call: -; j_call: TRBJ1-5; v_call: TRBV27; cdr3_aa: CASSLFPNQPQHF
d_call: TRBD1; j_call: TRBJ2-5; v_call: TRBV29-1; cdr3_aa: CSVEDRGVIETQYF
d_call: -; j_call: TRBJ1-2; v_call: TRBV12-3/TRBV12-4; cdr3_aa: CASSLSSEGYTF
d_call: -; j_call: TRBJ2-1; v_call: TRBV4-1; cdr3_aa: CASSQDWRSGFIEQFF
d_call: TRBD2; j_call: TRBJ2-5; v_call: TRBV5-1; cdr3_aa: CASSLLLAGNQETQYF
d_call: -; j_call: TRBJ1-1; v_call: TRBV18; cdr3_aa: CASSPGGQFTEAFF
d_call: TRBD1; j_call: TRBJ2-1; v_call: TRBV5-1; cdr3_aa: CASSTGQGAGEQFF
d_call: -; j_call: TRBJ1-6; v_call: TRBV28; cdr3_aa: CASTQQSVNSPLHF
d_call: -; j_call: TRBJ2-7; v_call: TRBV7-9; cdr3_aa: CASSLADYEQYF
d_call: TRBD2; j_call: TRBJ2-6; v_call: TRBV7-3; cdr3_aa: CASSLYNAGAGANVLTF
d_call: -; j_call: TRBJ2-1; v_call: TRBV7-8; cdr3_aa: CASSLSVEQFF
d_call: TRBD1; j_call: TRBJ2-7; v_call: TRBV14; cdr3_aa: CASSQAGWTGDYEQYF
d_call: TRBD2; j_call: TRBJ2-1; v_call: TRBV11-3; cdr3_aa: CASSPGKREVVDNEQFF
d_call: -; j_call: TRBJ1-6; v_call: TRBV4-1; cdr3_aa: CASSQFGQSVFHF
d_call: -; j_call: TRBJ2-7; v_call: TRBV10-3; cdr3_aa: CAISEALQAYYSYEQYF
d_call: -; j_call: TRBJ2-1; v_call: TRBV9; cdr3_aa: CASSVGDTSYNEQFF
d_call: -; j_call: TRBJ2-3; v_call: TRBV4-2; cdr3_aa: CASSQAPGVGTDTQYF
d_call: TRBD2; j_call: TRBJ2-1; v_call: TRBV6-6; cdr3_aa: CASSPPRLAGGPGEQFF
d_call: -; j_call: TRBJ2-7; v_call: TRBV4-1; cdr3_aa: CASSGQRLGYEQYF
d_call: -; j_call: TRBJ2-7; v_call: TRBV29-1; cdr3_aa: CSVVPPASYEQYF
d_call: TRBD1; j_call: TRBJ2-7; v_call: TRBV3-1/TRBV3-2; cdr3_aa: CASSRQGASEQYF